The clone carrying this T cell receptor beta chain turned up a few times. Its target is unknown. The CDR3 is made up of 15 amino acids. Germline V gives CDR1 SQVTM, CDR2 ANQGSEA. Trimming removed 2 bases at V and 2 bases at J, with 14 bases between. Unsorted whole blood yielded blood RNA, and germline DNA was extracted as well. No patient had received treatment, and all had chronic HBV infection. This specimen comes from a study of tumor-infiltrating lymphocytes in primary liver carcinoma. Whole-study context: Resecting the tumor surgically was how the patients' primary liver carcinoma was treated.

Findings of the study overall: Between tumor regions, pairs overlapped more than tumor-adjacent and tumor-blood pairs did. Blood trailed tumors significantly in top-250-clone fraction (p = 0.039).

From about 0.5 ug of total RNA, TCR beta-specific cDNA was reverse-transcribed using a constant-region primer. Generation of the TCR beta libraries relied on three nested multiplex PCR rounds using slightly modified ARM-PCR. Each of the first two PCR rounds ran approximately 11 cycles with TRBV1-TRBV30 forward and C-beta reverse primers. TCRdb re-analysed the multiplex PCR reads in MiXCR, keeping a single row per CDR3 protein. This sample has hundreds of thousands of distinct CDR3 sequences; 50% to 75% occur once, and the top ten carry about a sixth. The chain uses TRBV29-1 and TRBJ2-3, with D perhaps matching TRBD2 (7 bases). The TCR was taken from a woman in her thirties with primary liver carcinoma and hepatitis B virus infection. The sample consisted of peripheral blood. The DNA for the CDR3 is TGCAGCGTTGAAAAGGGGGGGGCAGCCACAGATACGCAGTATTTT. Residues: CSVEKGGAATDTQYF.